The sequence of this T cell receptor beta chain was determined in a study of T-cell reconstitution after alpha-beta-depleted transplantation in children. Unique molecular identifiers were incorporated during preparation of the TCRbeta library. A single record per CDR3 protein comes from TCRdb applying MiXCR to the PCR reads. Of about 580,000 distinct CDR3 sequences listed, 20% to 25% are singletons. The CDR3 has 15 residues. V was clipped by 6 bases and J by 3 bases, with 12 bases between them. CDR1 LGHDT and CDR2 YNNKEL come from the germline V gene (reference sequence). As to this clonotype: The antigen is undetermined.

Broader study findings: Surviving recipient cells, namely T cells and thymic progenitors, were the source of high day-60 TCRbeta diversity in some patients. Several hundred expanded graft clones reportedly supplied alpha-beta T cells about two months after transplant. Newly made T cells mostly supplied T-cell counts and diversity one year after transplant.

The receptor's source is a boy in the first two years of life who had a stem cell transplant for acute myeloid leukemia, so the T cells may come from the graft donor. This chain joins TRBV3-1 and TRBJ2-6; D is possibly TRBD1 (5 bases). This material consisted of PBMCs, mostly from graft donor cells, taken 360 days after TCRalphabeta/CD19-depleted stem cell transplant. The CDR3 region is CASRLQAYGANVLTF. The DNA of the CDR3 is TGTGCCAGCAGGTTACAGGCGTATGGGGCCAACGTCCTGACTTTC.